The following is a T cell receptor beta chain sequence with its context. Its antigen is currently unknown. An equimolar mix of two oligonucleotides served as the beta constant-region primer for TRBC1 and TRBC2. Four rounds of PCR amplified the ligated cDNA using nested alpha and beta constant-region primers plus SP2. Ligation attached a single-stranded oligonucleotide with a 12-nucleotide UMI and the SP2 primer to the cDNA 3' end. TCRdb re-called the UMI-ligation and nested PCR reads through MiXCR, storing one row per CDR3 protein. This table has roughly 100,000 distinct CDR3 sequences, about 14% appearing once. The sample comes from a study of naive and memory T cell subsets. Points from the study as a whole: Especially in CD8 cells, naive repertoires contained a few larger clonotypes, possibly CD45RA-re-expressing memory cells. Between naive and memory subsets, TCR abundance power law exponents differed. Activation and differentiation may alter RNA-based TCR counts.

The CDR3 has 19 residues. V was clipped by 4 bases and J by 2 bases; unmatched bases: 13. Overnight CMV lysate stimulation of fresh PBMCs defined donor CMV status by CD4+ IFNgamma. This TCR was recovered from a human donor in good health. V and J are TRBV12-3 or TRBV12-4 and TRBJ2-1; 11 nucleotides match TRBD2. Sequencing was done on a sample of naive CD8+ T cells from blood. The CDR3 here is CASSSEMFRTSGPYNEQFF. As DNA, the CDR3 is TGTGCCAGCAGTTCAGAAATGTTTCGGACTAGCGGGCCCTACAATGAGCAGTTCTTC.